This T cell receptor (beta chain) was sequenced for a study of cytomegalovirus exposure and HLA in healthy donors. CDR1 is MNHEY and CDR2 is SMNVEV in the germline V gene (reference sequence). The CDR3 loop spans 15 amino acids. V lost 4 bases to trimming and J lost 2 bases, with 13 bases between them. Sequencing was performed with immunoSEQ multiplex PCR; in TCRdb, only in-frame clones are kept and a portion is missing. This sample has about 200,000 clones, with 84% found just once. Sequencing was performed on PBMCs. This receptor was identified in a woman aged 25 to 45 in good health and CMV-seropositive. The J gene is TRBJ2-3, the V gene TRBV27; D is ambiguous. The CDR3 sequence is CASSSRFSLTDTQYF. CDR3 in DNA: TGTGCCAGCAGTTCGCGATTTTCCCTCACAGATACGCAGTATTTT.